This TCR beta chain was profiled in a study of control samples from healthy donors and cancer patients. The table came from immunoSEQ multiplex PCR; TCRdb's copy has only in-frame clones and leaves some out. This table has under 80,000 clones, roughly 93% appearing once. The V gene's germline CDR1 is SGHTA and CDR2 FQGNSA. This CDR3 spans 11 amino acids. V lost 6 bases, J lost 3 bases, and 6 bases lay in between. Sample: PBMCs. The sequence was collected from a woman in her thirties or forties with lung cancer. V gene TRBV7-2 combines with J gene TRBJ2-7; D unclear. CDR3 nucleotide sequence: TGTGCCAGCAGGGATAACTACGAGCAGTACTTC. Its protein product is CASRDNYEQYF. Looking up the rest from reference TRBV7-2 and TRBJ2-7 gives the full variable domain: GAGVSQSPSNKVTEKGKDVELRCDPISGHTALYWYRQSLGQGLEFLIYFQGNSAPDKSGLPSDRFSAERTGGSVSTLTIQRTQQEDSAVYLCASRDNYEQYFGPGTRLTVT.